This entry is about one TCR beta chain. J was trimmed by 3 bases and V by 6 bases; bases with no gene match: 8. CDR3 length equals 15 residues. Germline assignment: CDR1 MNHEY and CDR2 SMNVEV (reference sequence). This sample was taken from a study of blood T cell repertoires in COVID-19. Study-level background: Both acute and convalescent COVID-19 samples were obtained from the United States, Italy and Spain.

In the original analysis: Scientists estimated how many nucleated cells there were by amplifying reference gene primers. Sequencing was performed with immunoSEQ multiplex PCR; in TCRdb, only in-frame clones are kept and a portion is missing. The V and J calls and clone size come from that table; D and trimming were worked out from the DNA. This sample has some 150,000 clones, with roughly 79% found just once. The sequenced sample was peripheral blood. The sequence came from a human donor with acute or convalescent COVID-19. The donor label of this sample is uncertain. The chain recombines TRBV27 with TRBJ1-2; TRBD1 aligns across 9 bases. For the CDR3, the DNA is TGTGCCAGCAGCCCAGGGACAGGGTTGTACTATGGCTACACCTTC. It yields the protein CASSPGTGLYYGYTF.